The entry below describes one TCR beta chain. Generated by immunoSEQ multiplex PCR, the TCRdb table keeps only in-frame clones and is missing some. The sample carries 30,000 or so clones, around 90% recorded once. This sample is part of a study of blood T cell repertoires in COVID-19. Study-level information: Whether acute or convalescent, the COVID-19 samples came from the United States, Italy and Spain.

The CDR3 sequence is 17 residues long. V was pared by 5 bases and J by 2 bases, with 11 bases of the junction left unmatched. Germline CDR1 and CDR2: LGHDT and YNNKEL (reference sequence). This chain links TRBV3-1 (or the pseudogene TRBV3-2) with TRBJ2-1; 8 positions agree with TRBD1. The receptor was derived from a human donor in a cohort sampled during active COVID-19. The specimen was peripheral blood. Written as DNA, the CDR3 is TGTGCCAGCAGCTACAGGACAGGGCGTATAACCTACAATGAGCAGTTCTTC. The encoded protein is CASSYRTGRITYNEQFF.